This T cell receptor beta chain was sequenced for a study of tumor-infiltrating lymphocytes in primary liver carcinoma. About the research overall: Sequenced samples came back with roughly 3.65 to 7.5 million productive TCRbeta reads, and the counts looked alike across tissue types.

cDNA specific to TCR beta was made from 450 to 500 ng of total RNA, with a constant-region primer employed for priming. Slightly modified ARM-PCR served as the procedure for the TCR beta libraries. These libraries came from three rounds of nested multiplex PCR. PCR rounds one and two used TRBV1-TRBV30 forward primers with a C-beta reverse primer for 10 cycles each. TCRdb reanalysed the multiplex PCR reads using MiXCR and keeps one entry per CDR3 protein. The sample yields fewer than 250,000 distinct CDR3 sequences, around four fifths seen once. This CDR3 is built from 14 residues. The germline V gene encodes CDR1 MDHEN and CDR2 SYDVKM. V gave up 10 bases and J gave up 6 bases, with 21 bases separating them. Bulk tissue was left unsorted, and RNA and DNA were co-extracted from 20-30 mg of it.

The rearrangement uses TRBV28 and TRBJ2-5; the D gene is possibly TRBD1 (6 bases). The sample comprised tumor tissue from primary liver carcinoma. This TCR came from a man aged 35-49 years with primary liver carcinoma and hepatitis B virus infection. The CDR3 DNA sequence: TGTGCCACCCGAGGGGGTGCGAATCCAAAGACCCAGTACTTC. As protein: CATRGGANPKTQYF.